The present T cell receptor beta chain was sequenced within a study of T-cell reconstitution after alpha-beta-depleted transplantation in children. TCRbeta library construction was performed incorporating unique molecular identifiers. TCRdb reprocessed the PCR reads with MiXCR, giving one entry per CDR3 protein. This table holds more than 450,000 distinct CDR3 sequences, about 18% found once. The TCR comes from a human donor who donated a stem cell graft to a child with acute lymphoblastic leukemia. This specimen consisted of PBMCs from the stem cell graft donor, obtained from the stem cell graft.

CDR3 loop: CASKSGGSFNEQFF. The CDR3 DNA is TGTGCCAGCAAATCGGGAGGGTCGTTCAATGAGCAGTTCTTC. This chain joins TRBV4-2 and TRBJ2-1; TRBD2 matches at 8 bases. This CDR3 has 14 residues. The ends lost 7 bases at V and 6 bases at J; junction bases unmatched: 8. Looked up from germline, CDR1 is LGHNA and CDR2 is YNFKEQ.